The clone carrying this T cell receptor (beta chain) turned up a few times. In building TCR beta libraries, iRepertoire HTBI primers were used together with Arm-PCR of CDR3 regions. From the multiplex PCR reads, TCRdb called clonotypes with MiXCR, one entry per CDR3 protein. The sample shows 600,000 to 800,000 distinct CDR3 sequences, about 32% of them seen only once. Per germline, CDR1 MNHEY and CDR2 SVGAGI. The ends were cut back, 2 bases at V and 0 bases at J, with 11 bases in the middle. This CDR3 contains 16 residues. The sample belongs to a study of regulatory T cells in long-lasting Graves disease. Time point of the sample: persistent/refractory GD, antithyroid drugs over 5 years with positive TRAb. Construction of the TCR library relied on RNA isolated from PBMCs.

Here the sequenced sample was peripheral blood mononuclear cells (PBMCs), taken when the disease was refractory, from a patient treated with antithyroid drugs. The TCR comes from a female donor with Graves disease. The gene calls are TRBV6-5 and TRBJ1-3, with D hard to call. The CDR3 sequence is CASSYERGSSGNTIYF. CDR3 coding DNA: TGTGCCAGCAGTTACGAGCGGGGTTCCTCTGGAAACACCATATATTTT.